Described below is a single T cell receptor beta chain sequence and its context. V dropped 4 bases and J dropped 3; count of bases not matched to a gene: 4. Looked up from germline, CDR1 is SGHRS and CDR2 is YFSETQ. The CDR3 is 14 residues long. Documented treatment: some 20 received Ad26.COV2.S at low or high dose, single or two shots; about 5 received placebo; per-sample allocation not given. Sampling was done on day 63 after the first vaccine or placebo injection. A Boston adult aged 18-55 years was the donor. An Ad26 vector carrying the Wuhan-strain SARS-CoV-2 spike served as the vaccine. Profiled with immunoSEQ multiplex PCR; TCRdb holds only in-frame clones, not every one. This sample has 350,000 to 500,000 clones, with 80% to 95% found just once. These data originate in a study of Ad26.COV2.S vaccination and SARS-CoV-2 variants.

The sample in question was peripheral blood, obtained in a trial of Ad26.COV2.S vaccine versus placebo. The clonotype originates from a person aged 18-65 years who received the Ad26.COV2.S COVID-19 vaccine or a placebo. The rearrangement uses TRBV5-1 and TRBJ2-7; 10 nucleotides agree with TRBD1. For the CDR3, the DNA is TGCGCCAGCAGCCGGGGGGACAGGGGCTACGAGCAGTACTTC. This sequence encodes CASSRGDRGYEQYF.